Listed below are T cell receptor beta chains from one sample, sequenced in a study of CD8+CD57+ T cells in acquired aplastic anemia. TCRdb redid the calling of the reads with MiXCR, one entry per CDR3 protein. The sample consists of about 160,000 distinct CDR3 sequences, 35% to 55% of them appearing once. Sequenced: sorted CD4+, CD8+, or CD8+CD57+ T cells (not recorded which) from PBMCs. The receptors shown here come from a human donor in good health. The CDR3 runs from the conserved cysteine through the conserved F or W. The D gene is left open where the match is weak. Part of the rows lack a size; the others show once, few, many or a class for expanded clones.

TRBV15	TRBJ2-3	.	.	TGTGCCACCAGCCCAAGAGGAGTAGATACGCAGTATTTT	CATSPRGVDTQYF
TRBV2	TRBJ2-7	.	.	TGTGCCAGCCTCGGGGACTCTGGTAGTTGGAAGCAGTACTTC	CASLGDSGSWKQYF
TRBV10-1	TRBJ2-1	.	TRBD1	TGCGCCAGCAGTGAGACCTTTCGACCGGGACAGTTCTACAATGAGCAGTTCTTC	CASSETFRPGQFYNEQFF
TRBV11-2	TRBJ2-3	.	.	TGTGCCAGCAGCTTAGTAGCCGGGTTTAGCACAGATACGCAGTATTTT	CASSLVAGFSTDTQYF
TRBV7-2	TRBJ1-6	.	.	TGTGCCAGCAGCAAGCAGGTGGTTGAGCCCCTCCACTTT	CASSKQVVEPLHF
TRBV20-1	TRBJ2-2	many	.	TGCAGTGCTAGTCCCTCGAACACCGGGGAGCTGTTTTTT	CSASPSNTGELFF
TRBV2	TRBJ2-2	many	.	TGTGCCAGCAGTTTAGACAGGAGAAACACCGGGGAGCTGTTTTTT	CASSLDRRNTGELFF
TRBV7-2	TRBJ1-5	.	TRBD1	TGTGCCAGCAGCAGGGCGGGACAGCTCCAGCCCCAGCATTTT	CASSRAGQLQPQHF
TRBV24-1	TRBJ2-3	few	TRBD2	TGTGCCACCAGTAAGTGGGGAGGACTAGGGTCCGCGCAGTATTTT	CATSKWGGLGSAQYF
TRBV6-1	TRBJ1-1	many	.	TGTGCCAGCAAATACCAGGGGAGTGAAGCTTTCTTT	CASKYQGSEAFF